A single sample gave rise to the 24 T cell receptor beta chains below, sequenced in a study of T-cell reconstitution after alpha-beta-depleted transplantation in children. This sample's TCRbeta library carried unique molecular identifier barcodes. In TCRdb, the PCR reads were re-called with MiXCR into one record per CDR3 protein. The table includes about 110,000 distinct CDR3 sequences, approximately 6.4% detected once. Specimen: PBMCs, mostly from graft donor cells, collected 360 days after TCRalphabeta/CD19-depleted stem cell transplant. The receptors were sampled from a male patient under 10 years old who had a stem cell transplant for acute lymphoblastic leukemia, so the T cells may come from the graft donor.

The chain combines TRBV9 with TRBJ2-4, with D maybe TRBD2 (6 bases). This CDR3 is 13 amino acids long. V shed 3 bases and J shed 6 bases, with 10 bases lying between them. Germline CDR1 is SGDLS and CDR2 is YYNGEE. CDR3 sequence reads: CASSAGTANIQYF. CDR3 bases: TGTGCCAGCAGCGCTGGGACTGCAAACATTCAGTACTTC. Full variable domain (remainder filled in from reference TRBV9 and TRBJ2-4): DSGVTQTPKHLITATGQRVTLRCSPRSGDLSVYWYQQSLDQGLQFLIQYYNGEERAKGNILERFSAQQFPDLHSELNLSSLELGDSALYFCASSAGTANIQYFGAGTRLSVL.

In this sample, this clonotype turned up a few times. CDR3 in amino acids: CASSLRDTLQPQHF. The DNA for the CDR3 is TGTGCCAGCAGTTTAAGGGACACCCTTCAGCCCCAGCATTTT. V and J are TRBV12-3 or TRBV12-4 and TRBJ1-5, with D perhaps matching TRBD1 (6 bases). The CDR3 runs 14 residues. V dropped 2 bases and J dropped 6 bases, with 11 bases sitting between them.

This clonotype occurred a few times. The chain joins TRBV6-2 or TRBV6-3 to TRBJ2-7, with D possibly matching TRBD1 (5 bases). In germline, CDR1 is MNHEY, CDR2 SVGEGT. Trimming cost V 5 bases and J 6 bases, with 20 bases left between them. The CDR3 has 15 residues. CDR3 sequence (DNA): TGTGCCAGCAGTGGCTCCAGACTCGCTAGGGGCGAGCAGTACTTC. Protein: CASSGSRLARGEQYF.

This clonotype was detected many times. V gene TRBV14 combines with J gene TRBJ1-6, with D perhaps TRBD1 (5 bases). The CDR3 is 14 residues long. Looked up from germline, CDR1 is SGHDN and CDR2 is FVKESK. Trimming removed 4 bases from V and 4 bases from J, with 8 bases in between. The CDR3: CASSRGLYNSPLHF. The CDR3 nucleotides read TGTGCCAGCAGCCGGGGACTGTATAATTCACCCCTCCACTTT.

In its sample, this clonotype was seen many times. In DNA, the CDR3 is TGTGCCAGCAGTGTCGACAGGTACGAGCAGTACTTC. Residues: CASSVDRYEQYF. The chain combines TRBV12-3 or TRBV12-4 with TRBJ2-7; D might be TRBD1 (6 bases). With 5 bases removed from V and 4 bases from J, the gap between germline ends came to 9 bases. The length of the CDR3 is 12 residues.

CDR3 amino acids: CASSNGEQYF. In DNA form, the CDR3 reads TGTGCCAGCAGTAACGGCGAGCAGTACTTC. V gene TRBV7-9 combines with J gene TRBJ2-7; D unclear. The CDR3 extends over 10 amino acids. Germline loops: CDR1 SEHNR, CDR2 FQNEAQ (reference sequence). V shed 6 bases and J shed 6 bases, with 6 bases lying between them. Supplemented by reference TRBV7-9 and TRBJ2-7, the full variable domain reads DTGVSQNPRHKITKRGQNVTFRCDPISEHNRLYWYRQTLGQGPEFLTYFQNEAQLEKSRLLSDRFSAERPKGSFSTLEIQRTEQGDSAMYLCASSNGEQYFGPGTRLTVT.

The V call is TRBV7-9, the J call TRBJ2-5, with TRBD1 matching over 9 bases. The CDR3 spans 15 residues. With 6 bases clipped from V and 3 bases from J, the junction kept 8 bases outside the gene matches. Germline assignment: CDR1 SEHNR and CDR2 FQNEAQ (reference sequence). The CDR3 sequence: CASRPPGQGKETQYF. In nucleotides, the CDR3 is TGTGCCAGCAGACCACCGGGACAGGGAAAAGAGACCCAGTACTTC. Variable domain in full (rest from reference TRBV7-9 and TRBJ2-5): DTGVSQNPRHKITKRGQNVTFRCDPISEHNRLYWYRQTLGQGPEFLTYFQNEAQLEKSRLLSDRFSAERPKGSFSTLEIQRTEQGDSAMYLCASRPPGQGKETQYFGPGTRLLVL.

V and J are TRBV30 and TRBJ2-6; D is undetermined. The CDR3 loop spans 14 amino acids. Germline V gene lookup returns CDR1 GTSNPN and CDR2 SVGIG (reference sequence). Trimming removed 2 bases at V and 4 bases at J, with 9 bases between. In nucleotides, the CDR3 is TGTGCCTGGAGTAGTGGGTCCGGGGCCAACGTCCTGACTTTC. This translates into CAWSSGSGANVLTF.

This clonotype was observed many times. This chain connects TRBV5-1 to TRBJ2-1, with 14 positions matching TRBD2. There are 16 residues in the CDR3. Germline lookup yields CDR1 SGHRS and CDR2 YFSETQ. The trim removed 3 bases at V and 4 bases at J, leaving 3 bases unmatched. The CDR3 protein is CASSWGLAGVYNEQFF. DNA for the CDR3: TGCGCCAGCAGCTGGGGACTAGCGGGGGTTTACAATGAGCAGTTCTTC.

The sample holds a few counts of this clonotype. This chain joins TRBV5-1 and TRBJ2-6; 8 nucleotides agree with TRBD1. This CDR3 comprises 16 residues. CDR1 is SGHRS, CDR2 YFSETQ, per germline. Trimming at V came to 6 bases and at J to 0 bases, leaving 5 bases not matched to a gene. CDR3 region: CASTDRVLSGANVLTF. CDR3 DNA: TGCGCCAGCACGGACAGGGTCCTCTCTGGGGCCAACGTCCTGACTTTC.

CDR3 amino acids: CASSLVQGNTEAFF. CDR3 nucleotide sequence: TGTGCCAGCAGCTTAGTACAGGGGAACACTGAAGCTTTCTTT. V is TRBV7-9 and J is TRBJ1-1; D is perhaps TRBD1 (6 bases). The V gene lost 1 base and the J gene lost 1 base, with 7 bases spanning the gap. CDR3 length equals 14 residues. Looked up from germline, CDR1 is SEHNR and CDR2 is FQNEAQ (reference sequence).

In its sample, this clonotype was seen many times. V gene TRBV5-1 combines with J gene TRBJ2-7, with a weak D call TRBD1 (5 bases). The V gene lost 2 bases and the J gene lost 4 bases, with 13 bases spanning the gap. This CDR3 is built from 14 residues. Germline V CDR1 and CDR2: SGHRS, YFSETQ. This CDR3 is CASSLEDKLYEQYF. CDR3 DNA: TGCGCCAGCAGCTTAGAGGACAAGCTATACGAGCAGTACTTC.

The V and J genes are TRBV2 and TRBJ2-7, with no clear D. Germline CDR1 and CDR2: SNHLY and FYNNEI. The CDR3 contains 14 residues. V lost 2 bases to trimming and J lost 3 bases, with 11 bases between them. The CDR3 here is CASSERHGHYEQYF. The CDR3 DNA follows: TGTGCCAGCAGTGAACGTCACGGGCACTACGAGCAGTACTTC.

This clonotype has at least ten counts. The CDR3 sequence is CAIRAWDRDLSGANVLTF. The CDR3 DNA is TGTGCCATCAGGGCCTGGGACAGGGACCTCTCTGGGGCCAACGTCCTGACTTTC. The gene calls are TRBV10-3 and TRBJ2-6, with 9 bases lining up with TRBD1. Germline values: CDR1 ENHRY, CDR2 SYGVKD. V dropped 6 bases and J dropped 0; count of bases not matched to a gene: 9. The CDR3 is 18 residues long.

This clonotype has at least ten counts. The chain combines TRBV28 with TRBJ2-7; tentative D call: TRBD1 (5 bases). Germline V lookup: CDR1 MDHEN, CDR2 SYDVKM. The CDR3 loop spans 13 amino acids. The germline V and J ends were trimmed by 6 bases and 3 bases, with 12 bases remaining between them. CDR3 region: CASRFGQFYEQYF. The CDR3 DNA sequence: TGTGCCAGCAGGTTCGGACAATTCTACGAGCAGTACTTC.

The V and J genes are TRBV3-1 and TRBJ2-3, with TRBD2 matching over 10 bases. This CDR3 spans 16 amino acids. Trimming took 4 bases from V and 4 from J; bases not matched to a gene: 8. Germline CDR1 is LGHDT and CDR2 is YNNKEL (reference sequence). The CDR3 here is CASSRPWSGGADTQYF. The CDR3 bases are TGTGCCAGCAGCCGGCCGTGGAGCGGGGGGGCAGATACGCAGTATTTT.

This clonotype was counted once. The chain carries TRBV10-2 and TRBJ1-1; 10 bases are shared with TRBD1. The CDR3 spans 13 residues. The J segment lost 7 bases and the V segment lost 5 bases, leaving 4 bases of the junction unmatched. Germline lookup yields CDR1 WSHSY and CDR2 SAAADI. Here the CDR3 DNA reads TGCGCCAGCAGTTTGGGACAGGGGTTTGAAGCTTTCTTT. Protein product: CASSLGQGFEAFF.

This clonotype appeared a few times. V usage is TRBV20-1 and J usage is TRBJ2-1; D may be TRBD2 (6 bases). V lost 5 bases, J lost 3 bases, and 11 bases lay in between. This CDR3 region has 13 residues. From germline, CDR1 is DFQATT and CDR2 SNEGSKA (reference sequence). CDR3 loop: CSAREKGYNEQFF. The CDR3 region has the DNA TGCAGTGCTCGGGAGAAGGGCTACAATGAGCAGTTCTTC.

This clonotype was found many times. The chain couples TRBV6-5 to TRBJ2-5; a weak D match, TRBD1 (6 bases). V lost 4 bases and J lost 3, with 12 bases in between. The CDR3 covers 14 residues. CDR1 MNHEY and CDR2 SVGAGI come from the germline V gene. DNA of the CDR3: TGTGCCAGCAGTTGGACAGTCAATAAAGAGACCCAGTACTTC. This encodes CASSWTVNKETQYF.

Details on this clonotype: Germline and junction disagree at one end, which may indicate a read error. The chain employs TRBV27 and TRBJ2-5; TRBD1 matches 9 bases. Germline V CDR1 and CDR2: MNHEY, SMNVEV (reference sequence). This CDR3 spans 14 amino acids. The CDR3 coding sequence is TGTGCCAGCAGTTTGTCTCCGGGACAGGGCGCTAGGCGCTTC. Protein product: CASSLSPGQGARRF.

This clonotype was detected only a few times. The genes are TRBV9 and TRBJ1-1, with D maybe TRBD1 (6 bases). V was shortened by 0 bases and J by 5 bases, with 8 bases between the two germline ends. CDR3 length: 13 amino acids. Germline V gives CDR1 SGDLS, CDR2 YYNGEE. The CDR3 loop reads CASSVGGRTEAFF. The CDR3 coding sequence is TGTGCCAGCAGCGTAGGGGGGCGGACTGAAGCTTTCTTT. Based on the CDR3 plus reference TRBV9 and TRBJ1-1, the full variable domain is DSGVTQTPKHLITATGQRVTLRCSPRSGDLSVYWYQQSLDQGLQFLIQYYNGEERAKGNILERFSAQQFPDLHSELNLSSLELGDSALYFCASSVGGRTEAFFGQGTRLTVV.

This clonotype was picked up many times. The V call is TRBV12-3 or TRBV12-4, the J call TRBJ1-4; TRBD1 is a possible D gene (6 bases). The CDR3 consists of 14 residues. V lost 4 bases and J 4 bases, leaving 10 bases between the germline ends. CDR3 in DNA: TGTGCCAGCAGTTCAGGGGAGAATAATGAAAAACTGTTTTTT. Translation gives CASSSGENNEKLFF.

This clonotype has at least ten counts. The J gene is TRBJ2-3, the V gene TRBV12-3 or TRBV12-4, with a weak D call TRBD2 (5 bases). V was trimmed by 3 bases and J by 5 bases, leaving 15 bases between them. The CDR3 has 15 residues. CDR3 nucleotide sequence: TGTGCCAGCAGTTTTAACGGGCCGGGAAAAGATACGCAGTATTTT. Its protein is CASSFNGPGKDTQYF.

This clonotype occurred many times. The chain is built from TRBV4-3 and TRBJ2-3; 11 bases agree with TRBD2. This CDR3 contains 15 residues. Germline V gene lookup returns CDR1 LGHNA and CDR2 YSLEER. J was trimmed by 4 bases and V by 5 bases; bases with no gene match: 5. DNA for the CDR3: TGCGCCAGCAGCAGAAGGGGACTAGCGGCAGATACGCAGTATTTT. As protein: CASSRRGLAADTQYF.